This entry is about one T cell receptor (beta chain). TCRdb keeps only in-frame clones here, not all; method: immunoSEQ multiplex PCR. Here the sample spans roughly 390,000 clones, 85% being singletons. V was pared by 5 bases and J by 5 bases, with 16 bases between. The CDR3 has 15 residues. The germline gives CDR1 LGHNT, CDR2 FRNRAP. The data are from a study of blood T cell repertoires in COVID-19. Turning to the study itself: The study drew acute and convalescent COVID-19 samples from the United States, Italy and Spain.

Sequenced sample: peripheral blood. The receptor was isolated from a woman aged 18-29 years with acute or convalescent COVID-19. The V call is TRBV12-5, the J call TRBJ2-1; TRBD2 might be the D (6 bases). This CDR3 reads CASGRGDWGDNEQFF. The DNA for the CDR3 is TGTGCTAGTGGTCGCGGTGACTGGGGGGACAATGAGCAGTTCTTC.